This T cell receptor beta chain was obtained from a study of technical replicates of blood from a few donors. Using immunoSEQ multiplex PCR, the repertoire was profiled, and TCRdb retains in-frame clones only, with some absent. This sample carries about 78,000 clones, 85% to 95% of them seen once, and the ten largest clones take roughly 0.37%. The germline V gene has CDR1 SNHLY and CDR2 FYNNEI. After removal of 6 bases from V and 4 bases from J, the junction contained 8 bases not matched to a gene. The CDR3 sequence is 15 residues long. The TCR sequence derives from a human donor in good health. V gene TRBV2 combines with J gene TRBJ2-1; 8 bases are a match to TRBD2. Sequences were obtained from T cells isolated from PBMCs. CDR3 protein: CASRMATSAYNEQFF. CDR3 nucleotides: TGTGCCAGCAGGATGGCGACTAGCGCTTACAATGAGCAGTTCTTC.